The present TCR beta chain was sequenced within a study of CD8 T cells in Susac syndrome. Study-wide context: Within the group of sequenced Susac syndrome patients, roughly 6 had active disease and about eight were in remission.

With random hexamers, about 0.5 to 1 ug RNA was reverse transcribed. TCRdb reprocessed the immunoSEQ multiplex PCR reads with MiXCR, giving one entry per CDR3 protein. The data hold some 210,000 distinct CDR3 sequences, with 94% observed a single time. The source is a human donor with Susac syndrome. Sequenced material: CD4+ T cells from PBMCs.

For the CDR3, the DNA is TGTGCCAGCTACCTCCGACAGGGTCGGACCGGGGAGCTGTTTTTT. As protein: CASYLRQGRTGELFF. V usage is TRBV12-3 or TRBV12-4 and J usage is TRBJ2-2; 7 bases fit TRBD1. The trim removed 8 bases at V and 5 bases at J, leaving 11 bases unmatched. The CDR3 sequence is 15 residues long.